The present TCR beta chain was sequenced within a study of T cell changes during pregnancy in multiple sclerosis (dated by TCRdb to the late 2010s). Regarding the study in general: In women with multiple sclerosis, the researchers looked at how the T cell repertoire shifted as pregnancy progressed.

Libraries were constructed by the immunoSEQ multiplex PCR assay. In TCRdb, the immuneACCESS table is reduced to in-frame sequences with V and J assigned. These tables do not hold every clone; where another copy was compared, an unresolved V gene accounts for under half, and the others remain unexplained. The table for this sample lists approximately 80,000 clones; approximately 92% of them were counted only once. The ten largest clones take up about 0.69% of the sample. Comments on this clone: Its antigen specificity is not known. Within one base of it there is no much larger clone, and no base qualities were kept.

According to the germline V gene, CDR1 reads SGHRS and CDR2 reads YFSETQ. Counted from cysteine to phenylalanine, this CDR3 has 14 amino acids. The read is trimmed to its CDR3 DNA, 42 bases read in frame from base 1. V is pruned by 3 bases and J by 5 bases, leaving 7 bases of the junction without a gene match. This TCR came from a female donor in good health, enrolled as a control in a pregnancy study. The source material was peripheral blood, sampled in the second trimester of pregnancy. The receptor chain draws on TRBV5-1 and TRBJ2-5; the central 7 bases match TRBD2. Here is the DNA: TGCGCCAGCAGCTCCGGACTAGTCGACGAGACCCAGTACTTC. This is translated as CASSSGLVDETQYF.